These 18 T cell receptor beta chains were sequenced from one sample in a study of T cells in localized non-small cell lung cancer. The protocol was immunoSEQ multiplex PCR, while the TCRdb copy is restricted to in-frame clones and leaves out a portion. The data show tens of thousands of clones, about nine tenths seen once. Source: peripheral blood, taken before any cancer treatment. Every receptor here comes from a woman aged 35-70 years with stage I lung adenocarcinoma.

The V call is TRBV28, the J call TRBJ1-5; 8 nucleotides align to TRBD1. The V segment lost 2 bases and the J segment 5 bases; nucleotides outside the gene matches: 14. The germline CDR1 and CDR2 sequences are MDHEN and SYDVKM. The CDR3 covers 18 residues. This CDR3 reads CASSLGYGQTGEDQPQHF. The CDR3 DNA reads TGTGCCAGCAGTTTAGGATATGGGCAGACAGGGGAAGATCAGCCCCAGCATTTT.

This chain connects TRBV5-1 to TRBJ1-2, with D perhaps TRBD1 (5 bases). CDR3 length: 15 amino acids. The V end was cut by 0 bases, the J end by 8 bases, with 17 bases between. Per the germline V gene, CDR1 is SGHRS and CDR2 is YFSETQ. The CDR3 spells CASSLEGPSLDGYTF. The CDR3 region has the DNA TGCGCCAGCAGCTTGGAGGGACCCTCTCTAGACGGCTACACCTTC.

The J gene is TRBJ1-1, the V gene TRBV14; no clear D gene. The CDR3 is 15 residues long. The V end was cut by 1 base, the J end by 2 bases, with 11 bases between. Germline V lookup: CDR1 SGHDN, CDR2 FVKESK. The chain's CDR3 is CASSQVSGHNTEAFF. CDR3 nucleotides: TGTGCCAGCAGCCAAGTTTCAGGCCATAACACTGAAGCTTTCTTT.

The CDR3 loop reads CASSTTRFVRRGYGYTF. The CDR3 nucleotides are TGTGCCAGTAGTACAACCCGTTTTGTGCGCCGGGGATATGGCTACACCTTC. This chain links TRBV19 with TRBJ1-2; D is undetermined. CDR3 length: 17 residues. Deletions cut 4 bases from V and 5 bases from J, with 23 bases between. Germline CDR1 LNHDA, CDR2 SQIVND (reference sequence).

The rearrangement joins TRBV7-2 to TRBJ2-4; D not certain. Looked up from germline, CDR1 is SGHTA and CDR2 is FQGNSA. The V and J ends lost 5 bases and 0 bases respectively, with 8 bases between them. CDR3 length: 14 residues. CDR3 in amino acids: CASSLDIAKNIQYF. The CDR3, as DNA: TGTGCCAGCAGCCTAGATATAGCCAAAAACATTCAGTACTTC. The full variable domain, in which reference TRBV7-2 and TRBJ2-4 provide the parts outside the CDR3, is GAGVSQSPSNKVTEKGKDVELRCDPISGHTALYWYRQSLGQGLEFLIYFQGNSAPDKSGLPSDRFSAERTGGSVSTLTIQRTQQEDSAVYLCASSLDIAKNIQYFGAGTRLSVL.

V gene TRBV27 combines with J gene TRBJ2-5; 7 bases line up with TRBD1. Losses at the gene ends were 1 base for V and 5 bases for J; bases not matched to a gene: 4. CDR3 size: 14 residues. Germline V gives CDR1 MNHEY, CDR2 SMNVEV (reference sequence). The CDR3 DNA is TGTGCCAGCAGTTTATTTGGCAGGGGGGAGACCCAGTACTTC. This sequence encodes CASSLFGRGETQYF.

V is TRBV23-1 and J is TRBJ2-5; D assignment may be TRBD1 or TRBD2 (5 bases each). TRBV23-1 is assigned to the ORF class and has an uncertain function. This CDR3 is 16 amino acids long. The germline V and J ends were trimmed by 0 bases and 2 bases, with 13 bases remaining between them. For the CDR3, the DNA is TGCGCCAGCAGTCAATCGGACTTGGGGCCACAAGAGACCCAGTACTTC. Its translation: CASSQSDLGPQETQYF.

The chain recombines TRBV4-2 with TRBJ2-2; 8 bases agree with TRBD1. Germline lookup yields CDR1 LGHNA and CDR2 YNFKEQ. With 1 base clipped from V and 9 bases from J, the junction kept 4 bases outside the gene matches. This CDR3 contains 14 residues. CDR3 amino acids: CASSQVAGGRELFF. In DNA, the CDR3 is TGTGCCAGCAGCCAAGTGGCAGGGGGCAGGGAGCTGTTTTTT.

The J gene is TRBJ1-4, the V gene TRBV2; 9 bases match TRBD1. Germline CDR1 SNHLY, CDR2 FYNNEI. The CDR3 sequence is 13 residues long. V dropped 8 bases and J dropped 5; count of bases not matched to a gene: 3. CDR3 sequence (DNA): TGTGCCAGCTCCGGGACAGGGAATGAAAAACTGTTTTTT. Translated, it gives CASSGTGNEKLFF. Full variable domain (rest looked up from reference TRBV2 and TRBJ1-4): EPEVTQTPSHQVTQMGQEVILRCVPISNHLYFYWYRQILGQKVEFLVSFYNNEISEKSEIFDDQFSVERPDGSNFTLKIRSTKLEDSAMYFCASSGTGNEKLFFGSGTQLSVL.

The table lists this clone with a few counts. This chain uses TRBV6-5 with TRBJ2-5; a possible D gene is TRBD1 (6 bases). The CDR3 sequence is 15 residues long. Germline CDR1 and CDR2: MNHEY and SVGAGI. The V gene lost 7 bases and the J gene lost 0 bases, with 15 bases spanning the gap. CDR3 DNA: TGTGCCAGCACCACAGGGACAAAGTACCAAGAGACCCAGTACTTC. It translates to CASTTGTKYQETQYF.

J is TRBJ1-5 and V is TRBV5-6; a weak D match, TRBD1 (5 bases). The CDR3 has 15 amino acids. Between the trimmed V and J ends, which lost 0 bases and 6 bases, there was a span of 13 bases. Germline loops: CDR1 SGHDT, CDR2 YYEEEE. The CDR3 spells CASSLGGAVGQPQHF. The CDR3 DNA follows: TGTGCCAGCAGCTTGGGGGGCGCGGTGGGTCAGCCCCAGCATTTT. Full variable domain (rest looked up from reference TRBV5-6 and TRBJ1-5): DAGVTQSPTHLIKTRGQQVTLRCSPKSGHDTVSWYQQALGQGPQFIFQYYEEEERQRGNFPDRFSGHQFPNYSSELNVNALLLGDSALYLCASSLGGAVGQPQHFGDGTRLSIL.

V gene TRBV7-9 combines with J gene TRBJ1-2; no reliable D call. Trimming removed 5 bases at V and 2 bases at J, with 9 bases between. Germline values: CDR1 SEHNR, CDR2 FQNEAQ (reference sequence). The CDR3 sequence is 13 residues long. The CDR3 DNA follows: TGTGCCAGCAGCCGCGCCCAAAACTATGGCTACACCTTC. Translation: CASSRAQNYGYTF.

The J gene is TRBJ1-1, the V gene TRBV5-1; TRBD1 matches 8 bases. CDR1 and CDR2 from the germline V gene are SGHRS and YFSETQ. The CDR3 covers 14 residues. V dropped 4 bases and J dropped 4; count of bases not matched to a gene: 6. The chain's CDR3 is CASSPTTGGTEAFF. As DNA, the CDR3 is TGCGCCAGCAGCCCTACCACAGGGGGCACTGAAGCTTTCTTT.

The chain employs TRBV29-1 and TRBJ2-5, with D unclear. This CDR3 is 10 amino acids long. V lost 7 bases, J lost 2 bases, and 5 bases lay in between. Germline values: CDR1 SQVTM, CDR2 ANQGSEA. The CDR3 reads CSARQETQYF. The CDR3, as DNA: TGCAGCGCCCGACAAGAGACCCAGTACTTC.

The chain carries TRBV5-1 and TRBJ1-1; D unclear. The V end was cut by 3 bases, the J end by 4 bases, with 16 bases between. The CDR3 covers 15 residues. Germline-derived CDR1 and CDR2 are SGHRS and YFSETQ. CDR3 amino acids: CASSSDGFAATEAFF. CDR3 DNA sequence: TGCGCCAGCAGCTCTGACGGTTTCGCGGCCACTGAAGCTTTCTTT.

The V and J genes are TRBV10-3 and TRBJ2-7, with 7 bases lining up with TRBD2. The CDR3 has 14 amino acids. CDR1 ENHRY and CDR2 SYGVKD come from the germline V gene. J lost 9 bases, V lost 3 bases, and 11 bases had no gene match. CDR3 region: CAISDGRGTVRQYF. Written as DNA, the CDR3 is TGTGCCATCAGTGATGGGCGGGGGACCGTCCGGCAGTACTTC.

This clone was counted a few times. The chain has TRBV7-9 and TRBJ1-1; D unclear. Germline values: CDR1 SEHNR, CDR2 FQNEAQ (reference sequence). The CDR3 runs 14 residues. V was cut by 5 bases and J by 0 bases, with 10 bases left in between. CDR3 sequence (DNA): TGTGCCAGCAGCCCGTTCAATATGAACACTGAAGCTTTCTTT. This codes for CASSPFNMNTEAFF. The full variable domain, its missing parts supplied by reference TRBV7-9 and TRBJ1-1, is DTGVSQNPRHKITKRGQNVTFRCDPISEHNRLYWYRQTLGQGPEFLTYFQNEAQLEKSRLLSDRFSAERPKGSFSTLEIQRTEQGDSAMYLCASSPFNMNTEAFFGQGTRLTVV.

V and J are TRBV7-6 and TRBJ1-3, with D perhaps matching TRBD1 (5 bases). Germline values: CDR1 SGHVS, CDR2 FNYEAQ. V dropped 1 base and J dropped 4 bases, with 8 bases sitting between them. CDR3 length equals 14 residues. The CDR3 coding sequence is TGTGCCAGCAGCTTAGATGGGGCCGGAAACACCATATATTTT. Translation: CASSLDGAGNTIYF.